This entry is about one T cell receptor (beta chain). Its antigen is not yet known. Base qualities are missing; no much larger clone stands one base away. The data were taken from a study of blood T cells in healthy people across ages (dated by TCRdb to the mid-2010s). Turning to the overall study: Template switching captured roughly one uniquely barcoded TCR beta cDNA molecule per two T cells in model experiments. Two additional independent replicas of 1 million unique cDNA reads from the same blood draw were analyzed for two donors (one aged 18 to 30 and one aged 80 or older). To avoid experimental bias, donors of different ages were distributed randomly across sequencing lanes. The study measured age-related changes in TCR beta repertoire diversity using deep sequencing normalized with unique cDNA molecular identifiers. The donors were divided into four age groups: young (average roughly 15 years), middle-aged (about 40), aged (around 67) and long-lived (82). On the study overall, not on this receptor specifically: As age increased, observed TCR beta diversity per million T cells dropped in a roughly linear way, and a significant reduction was already evident by age 40. Compared with the aged group, the long-lived group had more naive CD4+ T cells, fewer expanded clones and increased TCR diversity, suggesting age selection. Because profiling used bulk unsorted PBMCs, naive and antigen-experienced compartments could not be compared conclusively. Total diversity estimates from one million sequenced T cells were considered lower bounds and underestimates. The percentage of naive T cells measured by flow cytometry correlated strongly with observed TCR beta diversity. Because donor CMV infection status was unknown, age-related changes in expanded clonotypes were potentially confounded.

Donors were 39 systemically healthy Caucasian individuals from Russia aged roughly 6 to 90 years. Each donor gave 8 to 10 milliliters of peripheral blood, collected into EDTA-treated Vacutainer tubes. Ficoll-Paque density-gradient centrifugation was used to isolate PBMCs, with at least 6 million per sample. Total RNA was extracted from PBMCs with Trizol reagent, with at least 5 micrograms obtained per sample. Naive CD45RAhigh/CD27high T cell percentages were measured by flow cytometry on a PBMC aliquot from every donor. The CDR3 starts with the cysteine, ends with the phenylalanine, and has 15 residues. Of the read, only the CDR3 DNA is kept; its 45 bases are in frame from base 1. CDR1 and CDR2 were assigned from the germline V gene (reference sequence) as SGHNT and YYREEE. The library was prepared using 5' RACE. The sequencing machine was an Illumina HiSeq 2500. A second roughly 7 to 12 cycle PCR used a sample-barcoded 5' primer and a J-beta primer mix. A unique molecular identifier was introduced onto each TCR beta cDNA molecule by a template-switch 5' adaptor carrying 12 random nucleotides. At least 2.5 million CDR3-containing paired-end reads were obtained from each sample. First-strand cDNA synthesis was performed from all RNA using the Mint cDNA synthesis kit, with priming by a TRBC-specific oligonucleotide. Following uracil-DNA glycosylase treatment, a first 18-cycle PCR with universal primers M1SS and BC2_uni_R was performed on all cDNA. As for the original processing: For normalization, 1 million high-quality reads were randomly selected from each sample, with every read carrying a distinct molecular identifier. Instead of being binned into consensus sequences, reads that shared molecular identifiers were thrown out. MiTCR, run with a Q25 quality threshold and the strictest error-elimination algorithm, handled CDR3 identification, clonotype clustering and error correction. A nonparametric unseen species model using Euler transformation provided a lower-bound estimate of total TCR beta diversity. Clones were called with MiXCR by TCRdb after fastp trimmed the public reads at Q25, and only in-frame beta chains were retained. Under each unique CDR3 protein, matching rows form one entry showing the most common genes and DNA. The V and J calls were determined by TCRdb, not by the authors. This sample is represented by fewer than 1.5 million distinct CDR3 sequences; roughly 45% of them were singletons. In total, the top ten clones hold 7.9% of the sample.

Specimen: blood. This chain joins TRBV5-4 to TRBJ2-5; a stretch of 7 junction bases matches TRBD2. The better agreement between TRBJ2-7 and the DNA end casts doubt on the J call. The TCR sequence derives from a woman aged 18-30 years in good health. The DNA is TGTGCCAGCAGGTGGGACGGGGGGAAAACCTACGAGCAGTACTTC. Its translation reads: CASRWDGGKTYEQYF.